This T cell receptor beta chain emerged from a study of blood T cell repertoires in COVID-19. Study summary: Italy, Spain and the United States were the sources of the convalescent and acute COVID-19 samples. T cells, B-cell-depleted T cells, or PBMCs provided the cDNA or gDNA that served as material.

Profiling relied on immunoSEQ multiplex PCR, and the TCRdb table lists in-frame clones only, not all of them. The data show under 200,000 clones, 75% to 90% seen once. This clone has a single count. CDR1 LNHNV and CDR2 YYDKDF come from the germline V gene (reference sequence). V lost 0 bases, J lost 6 bases, and 8 bases lay in between. This CDR3 is built from 13 residues. Participants, about 18 to 90 years old, spanned 24 US areas. J is TRBJ1-1 and V is TRBV15, with no clear D. Sequencing was carried out using PBMCs or T cells enriched from blood (not recorded which). This clonotype was obtained from a woman aged 60 to 75 who had recovered from COVID-19. CDR3 protein: CATSRDERSEAFF. The CDR3 DNA reads TGTGCCACCAGCAGAGATGAGAGGTCTGAAGCTTTCTTT.